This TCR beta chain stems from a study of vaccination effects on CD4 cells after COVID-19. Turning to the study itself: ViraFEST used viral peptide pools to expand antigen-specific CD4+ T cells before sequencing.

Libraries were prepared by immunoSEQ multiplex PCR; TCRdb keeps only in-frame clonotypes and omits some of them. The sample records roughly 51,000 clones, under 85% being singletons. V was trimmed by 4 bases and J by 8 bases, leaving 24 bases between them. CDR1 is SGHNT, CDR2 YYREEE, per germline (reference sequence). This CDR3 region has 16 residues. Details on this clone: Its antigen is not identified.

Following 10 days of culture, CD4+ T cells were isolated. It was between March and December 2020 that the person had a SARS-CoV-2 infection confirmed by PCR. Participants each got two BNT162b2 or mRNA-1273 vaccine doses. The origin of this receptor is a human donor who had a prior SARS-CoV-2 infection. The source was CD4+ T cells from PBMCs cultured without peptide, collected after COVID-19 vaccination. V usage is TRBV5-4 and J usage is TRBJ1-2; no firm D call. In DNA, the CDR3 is TGTGCCAGCAGCATAACCCCAGGAAGGGAAGTGAGAGGCTACACCTTC. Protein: CASSITPGREVRGYTF.